This entry concerns a single T cell receptor beta chain. This entry belongs to a study of cytomegalovirus exposure and HLA in healthy donors. The ends lost 0 bases at V and 4 bases at J; junction bases unmatched: 5. Per germline, CDR1 LGHNA and CDR2 YSLEER. The CDR3 has 16 amino acids. It was with 60 Vbeta and 13 Jbeta primers that the PCR ran. The authors' processing: About 10 million shared chains were among around 80 million unique TCR beta chains counted in a later analysis. The repertoire was sequenced with immunoSEQ multiplex PCR; TCRdb's copy has only in-frame clones and lacks some. The V and J calls and clone size come from that table; D and trimming were worked out from the DNA. The sample contains around 97,000 clones, about three quarters of which appear only once.

The sample was PBMCs. The TCR comes from a man aged 35 to 55 in good health and CMV-seronegative. This chain joins TRBV4-3 and TRBJ2-1, with 8 bases lining up with TRBD2. Here the CDR3 reads CASSQDLRGEYNEQFF. CDR3 coding DNA: TGCGCCAGCAGCCAAGATTTGCGGGGGGAGTACAATGAGCAGTTCTTC.